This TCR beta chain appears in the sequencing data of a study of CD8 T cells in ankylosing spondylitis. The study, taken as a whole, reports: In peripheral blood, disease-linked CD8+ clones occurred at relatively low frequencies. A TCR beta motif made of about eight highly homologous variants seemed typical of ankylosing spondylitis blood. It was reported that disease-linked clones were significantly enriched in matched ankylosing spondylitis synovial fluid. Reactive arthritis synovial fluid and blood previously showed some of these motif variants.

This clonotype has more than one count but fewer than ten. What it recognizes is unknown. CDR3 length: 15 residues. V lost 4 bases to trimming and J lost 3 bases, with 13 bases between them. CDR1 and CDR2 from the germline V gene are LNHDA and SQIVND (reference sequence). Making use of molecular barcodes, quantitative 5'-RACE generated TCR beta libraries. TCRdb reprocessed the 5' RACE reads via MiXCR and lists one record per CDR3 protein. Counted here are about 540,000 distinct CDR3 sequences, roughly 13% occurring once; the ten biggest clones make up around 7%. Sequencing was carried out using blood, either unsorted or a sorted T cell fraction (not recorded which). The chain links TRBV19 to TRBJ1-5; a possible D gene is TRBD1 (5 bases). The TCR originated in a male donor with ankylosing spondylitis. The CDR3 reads CASSRGRMDNQPQHF. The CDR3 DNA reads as TGTGCCAGTAGTAGGGGGAGGATGGACAATCAGCCCCAGCATTTT.